The entry that follows covers one T cell receptor beta chain sequence. Its antigen is not identified. The use of a sample-barcoded 5' primer and a J-beta primer mix characterized a second PCR of roughly 7 to 11 cycles. A template-switch adaptor with 12 random nucleotides tagged each cDNA molecule. TCRdb fed the 5' RACE reads into MiXCR, producing one record per CDR3 protein. The table has 1.6 million or so distinct CDR3 sequences, about 35% seen once. The donors, aged about 6 to 90, were healthy Caucasians from Russia. Drawing of peripheral blood yielded roughly 10 milliliters from each donor. The data were obtained in a study of blood T cells in healthy people across ages. Study-wide points: It was held that the diversity estimates obtained from one million T cells were underestimates.

V lost 4 bases to trimming and J lost 7 bases; unmatched junction nucleotides: 7. The CDR3 is made up of 14 amino acids. The germline V gene has CDR1 SGHRS and CDR2 YFSETQ. The V gene is TRBV5-1, the J gene TRBJ2-3; 9 bases line up with TRBD2. This receptor was taken from a woman aged 25 to 39 in good health. The sequenced sample consisted of blood. CDR3 sequence (DNA): TGCGCCAGCAGCCCCATAGCGGGAGCGCATACGCAGTATTTT. It specifies CASSPIAGAHTQYF. The full variable domain, in which reference TRBV5-1 and TRBJ2-3 provide the parts outside the CDR3, is KAGVTQTPRYLIKTRGQQVTLSCSPISGHRSVSWYQQTPGQGLQFLFEYFSETQRNKGNFPGRFSGRQFSNSRSEMNVSTLELGDSALYLCASSPIAGAHTQYFGPGTRLTVL.